These 32 T cell receptor beta chains came from one sample sequenced in a study of cytomegalovirus exposure and HLA in healthy donors (dated by TCRdb to 2016 to 2017). The library was built by means of the immunoSEQ multiplex PCR assay. The multiplex PCR relied on a mix of 60 forward primers for TCR Vbeta segments and 13 reverse primers for TCR Jbeta segments. Entries here come from immuneACCESS through TCRdb and include only in-frame sequences with V and J called. Some clones fail to appear in such tables; in the studies checked, an unresolved V gene covers under half of the shortfall, and the cause of the remainder is unknown. The sample profile shows 70,000 or so clones; 85% to 90% of them were found once. The top ten hold about 12% of the sample. What was sequenced was PBMCs. The receptor source for this set is a woman under 40 in good health and CMV-seropositive.

The chain uses TRBV2 and TRBJ2-1, with D hard to call. Trimming shortened V by 8 bases and J by 4 bases, and 12 bases separated the two germline ends. This CDR3 has 13 amino acids. The germline CDR1 and CDR2 sequences are SNHLY and FYNNEI. The CDR3 sequence: CASAVEAYNEQFF. In DNA form, the CDR3 reads TGTGCCAGCGCGGTAGAAGCATACAATGAGCAGTTCTTC. The full variable domain, its missing parts supplied by reference TRBV2 and TRBJ2-1, is EPEVTQTPSHQVTQMGQEVILRCVPISNHLYFYWYRQILGQKVEFLVSFYNNEISEKSEIFDDQFSVERPDGSNFTLKIRSTKLEDSAMYFCASAVEAYNEQFFGPGTRLTVL.

Here the CDR3 reads CASSLASGGYEQYF. As DNA, the CDR3 is TGCGCCAGCAGCTTGGCCAGCGGGGGCTACGAGCAGTACTTC. The V and J genes are TRBV5-1 and TRBJ2-7; TRBD2 matches 8 bases. The CDR3 covers 14 residues. Germline V gene lookup returns CDR1 SGHRS and CDR2 YFSETQ. The J segment lost 3 bases and the V segment lost 0 bases, leaving 2 bases of the junction unmatched.

CDR3 protein: CASSGGESGHNSPLHF. The DNA of the CDR3 is TGTGCCAGCAGTGGGGGGGAGTCAGGCCATAATTCACCCCTCCACTTT. The chain links TRBV28 to TRBJ1-6, with D possibly being TRBD1 (5 bases). This CDR3 region has 16 residues. The V and J ends lost 5 bases and 5 bases respectively, with 16 bases between them. Germline V gene data show CDR1 as MDHEN and CDR2 as SYDVKM. The entire variable domain, with the rest obtained from reference TRBV28 and TRBJ1-6, is as follows: DVKVTQSSRYLVKRTGEKVFLECVQDMDHENMFWYRQDPGLGLRLIYFSYDVKMKEKGDIPEGYSVSREKKERFSLILESASTNQTSMYLCASSGGESGHNSPLHFGNGTRLTVT.

The rearrangement links TRBV6-6 to TRBJ1-1; D gene ambiguous. In germline, CDR1 is MNHNY, CDR2 SVGAGI (reference sequence). V was clipped by 6 bases and J by 1 base, with 15 bases between them. The CDR3 loop spans 15 amino acids. In nucleotides, the CDR3 is TGTGCCAGCAGCCACGTCCAAGCAACGAACACTGAAGCTTTCTTT. Translated: CASSHVQATNTEAFF.

V gene TRBV10-1 combines with J gene TRBJ1-5; 7 bases agree with TRBD1. With 5 bases clipped from V and 6 bases from J, the junction kept 10 bases outside the gene matches. This CDR3 region has 15 residues. CDR1 WNHNN and CDR2 SYGVQD come from the germline V gene (reference sequence). CDR3 coding DNA: TGCGCCAGCAGTTTAACTCGACAGGGAGGTCAGCCCCAGCATTTT. Protein product: CASSLTRQGGQPQHF.

This chain uses TRBV28 with TRBJ2-2, with D tentatively TRBD1 (5 bases). The V gene lost 1 base and the J gene lost 1 base, with 13 bases spanning the gap. This CDR3 comprises 17 residues. Germline lookup yields CDR1 MDHEN and CDR2 SYDVKM. CDR3 DNA sequence: TGTGCCAGCAGTTTATTAGCAGGGAAAGGGAACACCGGGGAGCTGTTTTTT. Translation: CASSLLAGKGNTGELFF.

This chain connects TRBV28 to TRBJ2-5, with 11 bases aligning to TRBD1. The J call may not be correct, given that the DNA end is closer to TRBJ2-7. CDR3 length: 16 amino acids. CDR1 and CDR2 (germline): MDHEN, SYDVKM. The CDR3 protein is CASSYRAGTGGYEQYF. CDR3 nucleotide sequence: TGTGCCAGCAGCTACAGGGCCGGGACAGGGGGCTACGAGCAGTACTTC.

V usage is TRBV7-2 and J usage is TRBJ2-3, with D tentatively TRBD2 (5 bases). Germline assignment: CDR1 SGHTA and CDR2 FQGNSA. The V gene lost 9 bases and the J gene lost 0 bases, with 19 bases spanning the gap. The CDR3 covers 16 residues. CDR3 bases: TGTGCCAGTGGACGCTATGCGGGCTCTAGCACAGATACGCAGTATTTT. It translates to CASGRYAGSSTDTQYF. The full variable domain, its missing parts supplied by reference TRBV7-2 and TRBJ2-3, is GAGVSQSPSNKVTEKGKDVELRCDPISGHTALYWYRQSLGQGLEFLIYFQGNSAPDKSGLPSDRFSAERTGGSVSTLTIQRTQQEDSAVYLCASGRYAGSSTDTQYFGPGTRLTVL.

This rearrangement joins TRBV6-6 to TRBJ1-3, with D maybe TRBD1 (6 bases). CDR1 is MNHNY and CDR2 is SVGAGI in the germline V gene (reference sequence). Trimming took 2 bases from V and 2 from J, leaving 10 bases between them. This CDR3 has 15 residues. CDR3 protein: CASSYPRDTGNTIYF. The CDR3 nucleotides read TGTGCCAGCAGTTACCCCAGGGACACTGGAAACACCATATATTTT.

This clone occurred once. The chain is built from TRBV6-6 and TRBJ2-7; 8 bases are a match to TRBD2. Germline loops: CDR1 MNHNY, CDR2 SVGAGI (reference sequence). The J segment lost 6 bases and the V segment lost 7 bases, leaving 14 bases of the junction unmatched. This CDR3 comprises 15 residues. CDR3 residues: CASIQGAGGVGEQYF. DNA for the CDR3: TGTGCCAGCATCCAAGGGGCGGGAGGAGTTGGCGAGCAGTACTTC.

V gene TRBV18 combines with J gene TRBJ2-2; tentatively, D is TRBD1 (5 bases). Trimming pared 4 bases from V and 6 bases from J, leaving 9 bases between. Germline-derived CDR1 and CDR2 are KGHSH and LQKENI. This CDR3 has 13 residues. CDR3 in DNA: TGTGCCAGCTCACTGGACATGGCCGGGGAGCTGTTTTTT. It codes for CASSLDMAGELFF.

This chain joins TRBV14 and TRBJ2-6; 16 bases match TRBD2. Germline lookup yields CDR1 SGHDN and CDR2 FVKESK. This CDR3 comprises 22 residues. Trimming cost V 6 bases and J 0 bases; bases outside gene matches: 14. The CDR3 protein is CASSKSGLAGGGYYSGANVLTF. In nucleotides, the CDR3 is TGTGCCAGCAGTAAATCGGGACTAGCGGGAGGGGGCTACTACTCTGGGGCCAACGTCCTGACTTTC.

V and J are TRBV15 and TRBJ2-6, with D perhaps matching TRBD2 (6 bases). V dropped 3 bases and J dropped 0 bases, with 6 bases sitting between them. Germline V gene lookup returns CDR1 LNHNV and CDR2 YYDKDF (reference sequence). The CDR3 is 15 residues long. Written as DNA, the CDR3 is TGTGCCACCAGCAGCGGGGGCTCTGGGGCCAACGTCCTGACTTTC. Amino acids: CATSSGGSGANVLTF.

The chain combines TRBV6-5 with TRBJ2-1; 8 positions agree with TRBD1. Germline V gene lookup returns CDR1 MNHEY and CDR2 SVGAGI. The CDR3 totals 15 residues. Germline trimming cut 7 bases from V and 1 base from J; bases unmatched to any gene: 6. CDR3 coding DNA: TGTGCCAGCAAGGCCGACAGGGGTTCCTACAATGAGCAGTTCTTC. It specifies CASKADRGSYNEQFF.

V gene TRBV13 combines with J gene TRBJ2-1; 10 bases match TRBD1. The V gene's germline CDR1 is PRHDT and CDR2 FYEKMQ (reference sequence). The V gene end was trimmed by 5 bases and the J gene end by 9 bases; junction bases not matched to a gene: 19. CDR3 length: 18 amino acids. The CDR3 DNA reads as TGTGCCAGCAGCCAAGAAAATCCGGACAGGGGGATTAGGGGTGAGCAGTTCTTC. Its protein product is CASSQENPDRGIRGEQFF.

This chain connects TRBV6-1 to TRBJ1-1; possible D gene TRBD1, 5 bases. The CDR3 length is 15 residues. The V gene's germline CDR1 is MNHNS and CDR2 SASEGT. Between the trimmed V and J ends, which lost 7 bases and 4 bases, there was a span of 19 bases. CDR3 amino acids: CASTGQGGASTEAFF. In DNA form, the CDR3 reads TGTGCCAGCACAGGGCAGGGAGGCGCGAGCACTGAAGCTTTCTTT.

The chain links TRBV2 to TRBJ2-1, with D maybe TRBD1 (6 bases). Trimming took 7 bases from V and 6 from J, leaving 10 bases between them. This CDR3 is built from 12 residues. The germline gives CDR1 SNHLY, CDR2 FYNNEI. Here the CDR3 DNA reads TGTGCCAGCAAGGGGGAGATCAATGAGCAGTTCTTC. This sequence encodes CASKGEINEQFF.

The chain is built from TRBV29-1 and TRBJ2-5, with 14 nucleotides matching TRBD2. Germline V gene data show CDR1 as SQVTM and CDR2 as ANQGSEA. This CDR3 region has 16 residues. With V trimmed by 3 bases and J by 5 bases, 8 bases remained unmatched. The CDR3: CSVDLAGLAGDETQYF. The CDR3 coding sequence is TGCAGCGTTGATCTGGCGGGACTAGCGGGAGATGAGACCCAGTACTTC.

The chain carries TRBV6-5 and TRBJ1-6; 7 bases align to TRBD1. V dropped 4 bases and J dropped 6; count of bases not matched to a gene: 6. Germline lookup yields CDR1 MNHEY and CDR2 SVGAGI. The CDR3 length is 15 residues. The CDR3 sequence: CASSSGTASNSPLHF. The CDR3 DNA reads TGTGCCAGCAGTTCCGGGACAGCCTCTAATTCACCCCTCCACTTT.

V is TRBV5-5 and J is TRBJ2-7; D gene uncertain. CDR3 size: 13 residues. CDR1 is SGHKS, CDR2 YYEKEE, per germline (reference sequence). Trimming shortened V by 0 bases and J by 2 bases, and 6 bases separated the two germline ends. In DNA form, the CDR3 reads TGTGCCAGCAGCTTGGTGTCAGCCTACGAGCAGTACTTC. Translation: CASSLVSAYEQYF.

J is TRBJ2-1 and V is TRBV6-6; 7 bases map to TRBD2. The V gene end was trimmed by 3 bases and the J gene end by 1 base; junction bases not matched to a gene: 3. The length of the CDR3 is 15 residues. Germline lookup yields CDR1 MNHNY and CDR2 SVGAGI (reference sequence). CDR3 in amino acids: CASSYGGSSYNEQFF. For the CDR3, the DNA is TGTGCCAGCAGTTATGGCGGGAGTTCCTACAATGAGCAGTTCTTC.

This rearrangement joins TRBV29-1 to TRBJ2-7; TRBD2 aligns across 9 bases. J was trimmed by 7 bases and V by 3 bases; bases with no gene match: 7. CDR1 and CDR2 (germline): SQVTM, ANQGSEA. This CDR3 has 13 amino acids. CDR3 coding DNA: TGCAGCGTTGAGGGACTAGCAATACGAGAGCAGTACTTC. Protein sequence: CSVEGLAIREQYF.

The chain couples TRBV29-1 to TRBJ2-3; a weak D match, TRBD1 (6 bases). V lost 7 bases, J lost 0 bases, and 14 bases lay in between. CDR1 is SQVTM and CDR2 is ANQGSEA in the germline V gene. This CDR3 comprises 14 residues. The DNA of the CDR3 is TGCAGCGCGCAAAGGGGGTTCAGCACAGATACGCAGTATTTT. This gives the protein CSAQRGFSTDTQYF.

The chain couples TRBV18 to TRBJ2-7, with 10 bases aligning to TRBD1. CDR1 and CDR2 (germline): KGHSH, LQKENI. With V trimmed by 6 bases and J by 3 bases, 5 bases remained unmatched. CDR3 size: 14 residues. The CDR3 DNA is TGTGCCAGCTCGGGGAGGGACAGGGGCTACGAGCAGTACTTC. It specifies CASSGRDRGYEQYF.

The V gene is TRBV9, the J gene TRBJ1-1, with D possibly being TRBD1 (5 bases). V gave up 3 bases and J gave up 11 bases, with 20 bases separating them. The germline V gene has CDR1 SGDLS and CDR2 YYNGEE. The CDR3 covers 14 residues. CDR3 DNA: TGTGCCAGCAGCGCCCCCCTTCGTGGGGCTGGGGCTTTCTTT. It specifies CASSAPLRGAGAFF.

V and J are TRBV7-8 and TRBJ2-7, with unresolved D. The CDR3 runs to 14 residues. The germline V gene encodes CDR1 SGHVS and CDR2 FQNEAQ. Trimming removed 2 bases from V and 4 bases from J, with 12 bases in between. The CDR3 protein is CASSLLTGLYEQYF. The DNA of the CDR3 is TGTGCCAGCAGCTTACTTACTGGTCTGTACGAGCAGTACTTC.

This chain links TRBV15 with TRBJ2-7, with no clear D. Trimming took 2 bases from V and 4 from J, leaving 6 bases between them. The CDR3 is 12 residues long. Germline assignment: CDR1 LNHNV and CDR2 YYDKDF (reference sequence). CDR3 in DNA: TGTGCCACCAGCAGAAATAATTACGAGCAGTACTTC. Translated: CATSRNNYEQYF. The full variable domain, completed using reference TRBV15 and TRBJ2-7, is DAMVIQNPRYQVTQFGKPVTLSCSQTLNHNVMYWYQQKSSQAPKLLFHYYDKDFNNEADTPDNFQSRRPNTSFCFLDIRSPGLGDTAMYLCATSRNNYEQYFGPGTRLTVT.

This clone was seen just once. The chain recombines TRBV5-6 with TRBJ2-7; 8 bases agree with TRBD1. Germline-derived CDR1 and CDR2 are SGHDT and YYEEEE. CDR3 length: 16 amino acids. Trimming at V came to 4 bases and at J to 2 bases, leaving 11 bases not matched to a gene. The CDR3 region has the DNA TGTGCCAGCAGCCAGAAAGAATGGGACAGGCCCTACGAGCAGTACTTC. Translated: CASSQKEWDRPYEQYF.

The gene calls are TRBV27 and TRBJ1-1, with a weak D call TRBD1 (6 bases). CDR3 length: 16 residues. Per the germline V gene, CDR1 is MNHEY and CDR2 is SMNVEV (reference sequence). The V end was cut by 6 bases, the J end by 3 bases, with 20 bases between. For the CDR3, the DNA is TGTGCCAGCAGCAGCCGAGGGGGGGCGGTTTACACTGAAGCTTTCTTT. Its protein product is CASSSRGGAVYTEAFF.

CDR3 amino acids: CASSLTQGTDTQYF. The CDR3, as DNA: TGTGCCAGCAGCTTAACACAGGGAACAGATACGCAGTATTTT. The chain joins TRBV7-8 to TRBJ2-3; a possible D gene is TRBD1 (6 bases). The CDR3 contains 14 residues. Trimming left V 2 bases short and J 3 bases short, with 9 bases between. The V gene's germline CDR1 is SGHVS and CDR2 FQNEAQ.

The rearrangement joins TRBV4-1 to TRBJ1-1, with TRBD1 matching 7 bases. Trimming took 2 bases from V and 8 from J; bases not matched to a gene: 5. The CDR3 covers 13 residues. Looked up from germline, CDR1 is MGHRA and CDR2 is YSYEKL. CDR3 bases: TGCGCCAGCAGCCAATTGGGGACAGCGGAAGCTTTCTTT. Encoded protein: CASSQLGTAEAFF.

This clone was seen just once. The J gene is TRBJ1-5, the V gene TRBV6-4, with a tentative D call TRBD1 (6 bases). Trimming shortened V by 3 bases and J by 4 bases, and 7 bases separated the two germline ends. Germline-derived CDR1 and CDR2 are MRHNA and SNTAGT. This CDR3 comprises 13 residues. CDR3 nucleotides: TGTGCCAGCAGTGAACAGGGAAATCAGCCCCAGCATTTT. Translated, it gives CASSEQGNQPQHF.